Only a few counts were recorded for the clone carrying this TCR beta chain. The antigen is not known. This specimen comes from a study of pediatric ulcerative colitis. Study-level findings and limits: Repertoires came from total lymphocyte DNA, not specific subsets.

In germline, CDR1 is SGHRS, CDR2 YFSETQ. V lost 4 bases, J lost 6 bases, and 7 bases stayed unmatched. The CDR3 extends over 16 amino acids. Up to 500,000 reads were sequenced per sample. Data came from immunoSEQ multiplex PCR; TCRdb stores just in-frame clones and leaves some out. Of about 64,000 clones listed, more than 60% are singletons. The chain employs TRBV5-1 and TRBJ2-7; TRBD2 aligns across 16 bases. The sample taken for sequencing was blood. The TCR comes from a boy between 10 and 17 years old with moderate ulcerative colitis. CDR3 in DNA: TGCGCCAGCAGCCCTGGGACTAGCGGGAGGGCCTTCGAGCAGTACTTC. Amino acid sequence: CASSPGTSGRAFEQYF.